This T cell receptor beta chain was documented in a study of beta chain features in type 1 diabetes. Of the isolated RNA, all was reverse transcribed, and so the sequenced material was expressed TCRB transcripts. The assay was immunoSEQ multiplex PCR, and TCRdb's table has in-frame clones only and misses some. The sample consists of some 280,000 clones, around an eighth of them appearing once. The length of the CDR3 is 14 residues. The germline gives CDR1 SEHNR, CDR2 FQNEAQ (reference sequence). V trimming: 3 bases; J trimming: 14 bases; junction bases outside the gene matches: 9. Study-wide findings and caveats: High-TCR-expressing cells could be over-represented by cDNA sequencing. Among type 1 diabetes patients, VDJ junctions had fewer insertions and more deletions. A moderate, significant TCRB CDR3 shortening appeared in type 1 diabetes across four CD4+ subsets.

This clone was detected only a few times. Its matching antigen is unknown. The chain joins TRBV7-9 to TRBJ2-4, with 11 bases lining up with TRBD2. The receptor was isolated from a man aged 25 to 40 with type 1 diabetes. The sequencing input was naive CD4+ T cells from blood. CDR3 sequence: CASSFHTSGSGKYF. CDR3 nucleotides: TGTGCCAGCAGCTTTCACACTAGCGGGAGTGGGAAGTACTTC.